This entry lists 13 T cell receptor beta chains sequenced from one sample in a study of regulatory T cells in long-lasting Graves disease. Time point denoted: newly diagnosed GD, antithyroid drugs for less than 3 months. RNA from PBMCs was the source of the TCR library. HTBI primers from iRepertoire and Arm-PCR of CDR3 regions yielded the TCR beta libraries. TCRdb called the multiplex PCR reads again in MiXCR, with one record for every CDR3 protein. Of under 400,000 distinct CDR3 sequences in the sample, 16% are singletons; the top ten hold about 32%. These data were also reused for a study on T cells in Graves' hyperthyroidism and ophthalmopathy.

The source was peripheral blood mononuclear cells (PBMCs), collected at new diagnosis, from a patient treated with antithyroid drugs. Every receptor here comes from a man aged 40-55 years with Graves disease.

At least ten counts were recorded for this clonotype. The rearrangement uses TRBV7-8 and TRBJ2-3; maybe TRBD1 (6 bases). Germline lookup yields CDR1 SGHVS and CDR2 FQNEAQ. The V and J ends lost 2 bases and 5 bases respectively, with 11 bases between them. The CDR3 is 14 residues long. The CDR3 DNA follows: TGTGCCAGCAGCTTATGGGGGCCTGGAGATACGCAGTATTTT. Its protein product is CASSLWGPGDTQYF.

The CDR3 reads CASSYRTGPSNQPQHF. CDR3 in DNA: TGTGCCAGCAGTTACCGAACAGGGCCAAGCAATCAGCCCCAGCATTTT. The chain joins TRBV6-2 or TRBV6-3 to TRBJ1-5; the D gene is possibly TRBD1 (6 bases). Germline V gives CDR1 MNHEY, CDR2 SVGEGT. The CDR3 sequence is 16 residues long. V was shortened by 2 bases and J by 1 base, with 12 bases between the two germline ends.

This clonotype was seen at least ten times. V and J are TRBV24-1 and TRBJ1-5, with D perhaps matching TRBD1 (5 bases). Per the germline V gene, CDR1 is KGHDR and CDR2 is SFDVKD. The CDR3 is 16 residues long. With 4 bases removed from V and 0 bases from J, the gap between germline ends came to 12 bases. This CDR3 reads CATSEGGSYSNQPQHF. The CDR3 DNA reads TGTGCCACCAGTGAGGGGGGATCGTATAGCAATCAGCCCCAGCATTTT.

The chain links TRBV11-1 to TRBJ1-3; TRBD1 might be the D (6 bases). The CDR3 has 14 amino acids. Germline values: CDR1 SGHAT, CDR2 FQDESV (reference sequence). V was cut by 5 bases and J by 3 bases, with 11 bases left in between. The CDR3 reads CASSIGTLGNTIYF. For the CDR3, the DNA is TGTGCCAGCAGCATCGGGACACTTGGAAACACCATATATTTT.

J is TRBJ1-1 and V is TRBV3-1; 7 nucleotides align to TRBD1. The CDR3 is 13 residues long. The J segment lost 6 bases and the V segment lost 8 bases, leaving 9 bases of the junction unmatched. CDR1 is LGHDT and CDR2 is YNNKEL in the germline V gene (reference sequence). The CDR3 sequence is CASARTGDPEAFF. In DNA form, the CDR3 reads TGTGCCAGCGCCCGCACAGGGGATCCTGAAGCTTTCTTT.

This clonotype appeared many times. A read error may account for a junction end that differs from germline. The V and J genes are TRBV5-1 and TRBJ2-3; D is unresolved. Germline CDR1 reads SGHRS; CDR2 reads YFSETQ. The CDR3 sequence is 14 residues long. DNA for the CDR3: TGTGCCAGCAGCTTCGGCCCGGTGTCCGATACGCAGTATTTT. Amino acid sequence: CASSFGPVSDTQYF.

The chain employs TRBV9 and TRBJ2-5, with 7 bases aligning to TRBD1. With 3 bases clipped from V and 2 bases from J, the junction kept 7 bases outside the gene matches. CDR3 length: 15 amino acids. CDR1 and CDR2 from the germline V gene are SGDLS and YYNGEE. The CDR3 sequence: CASSGDRDPQETQYF. CDR3 bases: TGTGCCAGCAGCGGAGACAGGGATCCGCAAGAGACCCAGTACTTC. The full variable domain, in which reference TRBV9 and TRBJ2-5 provide the parts outside the CDR3, is DSGVTQTPKHLITATGQRVTLRCSPRSGDLSVYWYQQSLDQGLQFLIQYYNGEERAKGNILERFSAQQFPDLHSELNLSSLELGDSALYFCASSGDRDPQETQYFGPGTRLLVL.

This clonotype appeared a few times. The rearrangement uses TRBV7-2 and TRBJ2-1, with 7 bases aligning to TRBD1. The CDR3 is 15 amino acids. V was pared by 5 bases and J by 2 bases, with 6 bases of the junction left unmatched. Germline V gives CDR1 SGHTA, CDR2 FQGNSA. For the CDR3, the DNA is TGTGCCAGCAGCCCCCAACAGGGGACCTACAATGAGCAGTTCTTC. The encoded protein is CASSPQQGTYNEQFF. Together with reference TRBV7-2 and TRBJ2-1, the CDR3 gives the full variable domain: GAGVSQSPSNKVTEKGKDVELRCDPISGHTALYWYRQSLGQGLEFLIYFQGNSAPDKSGLPSDRFSAERTGGSVSTLTIQRTQQEDSAVYLCASSPQQGTYNEQFFGPGTRLTVL.

The CDR3 DNA sequence: TGTGCCACCAGCAGAGCAACAGCGGGTCCCTACGAGCAGTACTTC. It specifies CATSRATAGPYEQYF. The chain has TRBV15 and TRBJ2-7, with D tentatively TRBD2 (6 bases). CDR3 size: 15 residues. The V and J ends lost 1 base and 2 bases respectively, with 12 bases between them. Germline CDR1 LNHNV, CDR2 YYDKDF (reference sequence).

This clonotype has a count of ten or more. V and J are TRBV7-3 and TRBJ1-1, with 7 bases aligning to TRBD1. Germline V CDR1 and CDR2: SGHTA, FQGTGA. CDR3 length: 15 residues. Unmatched junction bases numbered 7, after V lost 5 bases and J lost 1 base. The CDR3 DNA reads as TGTGCCAGCAGCAGTACAGGGGCGGGGAACACTGAAGCTTTCTTT. Its protein product is CASSSTGAGNTEAFF.

This chain connects TRBV11-2 to TRBJ1-3; TRBD1 is a possible D gene (5 bases). This CDR3 has 15 residues. Germline V gives CDR1 SGHAT, CDR2 FQNNGV. The V and J ends lost 0 bases and 2 bases respectively, with 8 bases between them. CDR3 coding DNA: TGTGCCAGCAGCTTAGATTCGACAGCTGGAAACACCATATATTTT. Its protein is CASSLDSTAGNTIYF.

This clonotype showed up many times. The chain recombines TRBV28 with TRBJ2-2, with 12 bases identical to TRBD1. This CDR3 has 17 residues. Germline-derived CDR1 and CDR2 are MDHEN and SYDVKM. V trimming: 5 bases; J trimming: 4 bases; junction bases outside the gene matches: 8. CDR3 loop: CASSNSWGQGATGELFF. CDR3 coding DNA: TGTGCCAGCAGTAATTCCTGGGGACAGGGGGCCACCGGGGAGCTGTTTTTT.

Remarks on this clonotype: A much larger clone differs by one base, so this may be a read error. The chain couples TRBV27 to TRBJ1-5; 9 bases align to TRBD1. The CDR3 spans 13 residues. Looked up from germline, CDR1 is MNHEY and CDR2 is SMNVEV (reference sequence). With 5 bases clipped from V and 9 bases from J, the junction kept 5 bases outside the gene matches. CDR3 nucleotide sequence: TGTGCCAGCAGTGAAGGACAGGGGTGGCCCCAGCATTTT. Translating gives CASSEGQGWPQHF.